The 19 T cell receptor beta chains presented below share a single source sample, sequenced in a study of Graves' ophthalmopathy and Graves' hyperthyroidism. Amplified material comprised TCR beta CDR3 regions derived from RNA transcripts. Amplification began with first-round RT-PCR using HTBI primers, then second-round multiplex PCR was performed. One entry per CDR3 protein, called by TCRdb with MiXCR from the multiplex PCR reads. Of some 210,000 distinct CDR3 sequences in the sample, over 25% are singletons; the top ten hold around 10%. The sequenced material came from peripheral blood. All receptors come from a man aged 50 or older with Graves' ophthalmopathy.

With regard to this clonotype: This sequence may be a read error, since a much larger clone differs from it by one base. Here the CDR3 omits its conserved ending phenylalanine or tryptophan, so a read error is the likely source. The chain has TRBV29-1 and TRBJ2-7; TRBD1 matches at 8 bases. There are 13 residues in the CDR3. The germline V gene encodes CDR1 SQVTM and CDR2 ANQGSEA. Trimming removed 6 bases from V and 9 bases from J; junction bases left unmatched: 13. The CDR3 is CSVLGTGLTRQYY. Here the CDR3 DNA reads TGCAGCGTGCTTGGGACAGGTCTAACCCGGCAGTACTAC.

This clonotype was counted ten times or more. The chain has TRBV6-1 and TRBJ2-5; D may be TRBD1 (5 bases). Deletions cut 3 bases from V and 3 bases from J, with 8 bases between. Germline CDR1 and CDR2: MNHNS and SASEGT. This CDR3 is 13 amino acids long. The CDR3 nucleotides are TGTGCCAGCAGTGATATAGGGGAAGAGACCCAGTACTTC. Its protein is CASSDIGEETQYF.

Ten or more counts support this clonotype. The chain carries TRBV5-1 and TRBJ1-1, with a possible D match to TRBD1 (5 bases). V was pared by 0 bases and J by 0 bases, with 9 bases between. CDR3 length equals 15 residues. CDR1 and CDR2 from the germline V gene are SGHRS and YFSETQ. The CDR3 sequence is CASSLDGHLNTEAFF. In DNA form, the CDR3 reads TGCGCCAGCAGCTTGGATGGACACCTGAACACTGAAGCTTTCTTT.

This clonotype was detected many times. This chain connects TRBV7-8 to TRBJ2-5, with 7 bases that match TRBD1. After removal of 1 base from V and 4 bases from J, the junction contained 3 bases not matched to a gene. In germline, CDR1 is SGHVS, CDR2 FQNEAQ. CDR3 length equals 14 residues. The CDR3: CASSLEQGRETQYF. The CDR3 DNA follows: TGTGCCAGCAGCTTAGAACAGGGGCGAGAGACCCAGTACTTC.

This clonotype was recorded at least ten times. The chain couples TRBV27 to TRBJ1-2; D unclear. The CDR3 spans 13 residues. V was clipped by 8 bases and J by 4 bases, with 14 bases between them. From germline, CDR1 is MNHEY and CDR2 SMNVEV (reference sequence). CDR3 in DNA: TGTGCCAGCGCCGTAGCGCCTTTCTATGGCTACACCTTC. The encoded protein is CASAVAPFYGYTF.

This clonotype was observed a single time. The CDR3: CATSPTFTGELFF. The DNA for the CDR3 is TGTGCCACCAGCCCGACATTCACCGGGGAGCTGTTTTTT. The rearrangement uses TRBV15 and TRBJ2-2; D not resolved. CDR1 is LNHNV and CDR2 is YYDKDF in the germline V gene (reference sequence). V lost 5 bases and J lost 4, with 8 bases in between. The CDR3 runs to 13 residues. The full variable domain, in which reference TRBV15 and TRBJ2-2 provide the parts outside the CDR3, is DAMVIQNPRYQVTQFGKPVTLSCSQTLNHNVMYWYQQKSSQAPKLLFHYYDKDFNNEADTPDNFQSRRPNTSFCFLDIRSPGLGDTAMYLCATSPTFTGELFFGEGSRLTVL.

This chain links TRBV5-1 with TRBJ1-1; possibly TRBD1 for D (5 bases). In germline, CDR1 is SGHRS, CDR2 YFSETQ. The germline V and J ends were trimmed by 0 bases and 6 bases, with 15 bases remaining between them. The CDR3 has 15 amino acids. The CDR3 nucleotides are TGCGCCAGCAGCTTGGATACAAGGGGCCCATCTGAAGCTTTCTTT. It yields the protein CASSLDTRGPSEAFF.

This clonotype came up many times. The chain is built from TRBV19 and TRBJ1-2; D gene ambiguous. Trimming removed 2 bases from V and 5 bases from J, with 12 bases in between. This CDR3 contains 14 residues. In germline, CDR1 is LNHDA, CDR2 SQIVND (reference sequence). The CDR3 bases are TGTGCCAGTAGTATACCCCTGGCGGCTTATGGCTACACCTTC. As protein: CASSIPLAAYGYTF.

This clonotype came up a few times. The J gene is TRBJ1-5, the V gene TRBV28, with D maybe TRBD1 (5 bases). V shed 8 bases and J shed 1 base, with 15 bases lying between them. Germline loops: CDR1 MDHEN, CDR2 SYDVKM. This CDR3 has 15 residues. The chain's CDR3 is CASRRGRASNQPQHF. The CDR3 coding sequence is TGTGCCAGCCGGCGGGGCAGGGCAAGCAATCAGCCCCAGCATTTT.

The V and J genes are TRBV27 and TRBJ1-3; D perhaps matches TRBD1 (5 bases). CDR1 and CDR2 from the germline V gene are MNHEY and SMNVEV (reference sequence). There are 15 residues in the CDR3. With 2 bases removed from V and 1 base from J, the gap between germline ends came to 9 bases. CDR3 DNA: TGTGCCAGCAGTTTAATGGGGGGATCTGGAAACACCATATATTTT. Protein: CASSLMGGSGNTIYF.

Many counts were recorded for this clonotype. This chain uses TRBV6-2 or TRBV6-3 with TRBJ1-1, with unresolved D. Trimming removed 4 bases from V and 0 bases from J, with 18 bases in between. Germline lookup yields CDR1 MNHEY and CDR2 SVGEGT. The CDR3 length is 17 residues. CDR3 nucleotide sequence: TGTGCCAGCAGTTCGGAGACACTAAACCCAATGAACACTGAAGCTTTCTTT. Encoded protein: CASSSETLNPMNTEAFF.

This chain links TRBV7-9 with TRBJ2-5, with 7 positions matching TRBD2. Per the germline V gene, CDR1 is SEHNR and CDR2 is FQNEAQ (reference sequence). CDR3 length equals 15 residues. The V gene end was trimmed by 5 bases and the J gene end by 1 base; junction bases not matched to a gene: 7. CDR3 in amino acids: CASSVPGTIQETQYF. In DNA form, the CDR3 reads TGTGCCAGCAGCGTCCCGGGGACTATCCAAGAGACCCAGTACTTC.

This clonotype was counted ten times or more. The genes are TRBV20-1 and TRBJ2-7; D not certain. Trimming removed 0 bases from V and 2 bases from J, with 8 bases in between. The CDR3 is 13 amino acids. In germline, CDR1 is DFQATT, CDR2 SNEGSKA (reference sequence). The chain's CDR3 is CSAREASTYEQYF. Here the CDR3 DNA reads TGCAGTGCTAGAGAAGCGTCTACCTACGAGCAGTACTTC.

This clonotype was detected ten times or more. The chain carries TRBV9 and TRBJ1-6; D is possibly TRBD1 (5 bases). The ends were cut back, 0 bases at V and 10 bases at J, with 11 bases in the middle. The CDR3 extends over 14 amino acids. Looked up from germline, CDR1 is SGDLS and CDR2 is YYNGEE. For the CDR3, the DNA is TGTGCCAGCAGCGTAGAATCAGGGAACTCACCCCTCCACTTT. Encoded protein: CASSVESGNSPLHF.

At least ten counts were recorded for this clonotype. V and J are TRBV28 and TRBJ2-7; D gene unclear. Trimming pared 3 bases from V and 1 base from J, leaving 7 bases between. Germline V CDR1 and CDR2: MDHEN, SYDVKM. The CDR3 contains 13 residues. The CDR3 nucleotides are TGTGCCAGCAGTTTCTGGCGTTCCTACGAGCAGTACTTC. Protein product: CASSFWRSYEQYF.

This clonotype appeared many times. The CDR3 is CSVAQGGEQYF. The CDR3 nucleotides are TGCAGCGTTGCTCAGGGTGGGGAGCAGTACTTC. This chain joins TRBV29-1 and TRBJ2-7, with D possibly being TRBD1 (5 bases). CDR3 length: 11 residues. From germline, CDR1 is SQVTM and CDR2 ANQGSEA. V lost 4 bases and J 7 bases, leaving 11 bases between the germline ends.

This clonotype occurred many times. The chain joins TRBV13 to TRBJ2-7; possibly TRBD1 for D (6 bases). Germline-derived CDR1 and CDR2 are PRHDT and FYEKMQ (reference sequence). CDR3 length: 13 amino acids. V was clipped by 4 bases and J by 6 bases, with 13 bases between them. This CDR3 is CASSSTGPGEQYF. CDR3 sequence (DNA): TGTGCCAGCAGCTCGACAGGCCCTGGCGAGCAGTACTTC.

This clonotype was observed many times. The CDR3 loop is CASSLSRRSTEAFF. Here the CDR3 DNA reads TGTGCCAGCAGTTTATCCAGAAGGAGCACTGAAGCTTTCTTT. This chain joins TRBV28 and TRBJ1-1; D gene ambiguous. Germline CDR1 is MDHEN and CDR2 is SYDVKM. V lost 1 base to trimming and J lost 4 bases, with 10 bases between them. This CDR3 contains 14 residues.

This clonotype was observed many times. V is TRBV7-2 and J is TRBJ2-2; 12 bases agree with TRBD2. The germline V gene encodes CDR1 SGHTA and CDR2 FQGNSA. J lost 2 bases, V lost 2 bases, and 6 bases had no gene match. There are 18 residues in the CDR3. The CDR3 sequence is CASSLTLAGGGNTGELFF. The CDR3 DNA sequence: TGTGCCAGCAGCTTAACCCTAGCGGGAGGGGGTAACACCGGGGAGCTGTTTTTT.